These 29 T cell receptor beta chains came from one sample sequenced in a study of glioma-infiltrating T cells. The iRepertoire nested amplicon-rescue multiplex PCR amplified TCR alpha and beta CDR3s from RNA. Using its own MiXCR run on the multiplex PCR reads, TCRdb lists one record per CDR3 protein. The sample contains approximately 110,000 distinct CDR3 sequences, 23% of which appear only once. The sequenced sample consisted of glioma tissue, nonneoplastic brain tissue, or PBMCs (not recorded which). All receptors come from a human donor with low-grade glioma or glioblastoma, undergoing nonglioma brain surgery, or in good health (not recorded which).

This clonotype was seen at least ten times. This chain links TRBV6-1 with TRBJ1-5; D gene unclear. CDR3 length equals 13 residues. Germline V gene sequence: CDR1 MNHNS, CDR2 SASEGT. V was pared by 4 bases and J by 6 bases, with 10 bases between. Here the CDR3 DNA reads TGTGCCAGCAGTGTTTGGCCCGGTCAGCCCCAGCATTTT. This encodes CASSVWPGQPQHF.

This clonotype was observed many times. The V gene is TRBV7-2, the J gene TRBJ2-7, with 12 bases fitting TRBD2. There are 17 residues in the CDR3. The ends lost 1 base at V and 5 bases at J; junction bases unmatched: 9. Per germline, CDR1 SGHTA and CDR2 FQGNSA. CDR3 in amino acids: CASSLELAGGPIHEQYF. Here the CDR3 DNA reads TGTGCCAGCAGCTTAGAGCTAGCGGGAGGGCCGATCCACGAGCAGTACTTC.

The table lists this clonotype with a few counts. The gene calls are TRBV19 and TRBJ2-2; 7 bases match TRBD1. This CDR3 comprises 13 residues. With V trimmed by 10 bases and J by 2 bases, 4 bases remained unmatched. From germline, CDR1 is LNHDA and CDR2 SQIVND (reference sequence). CDR3 DNA: TGTGCCACACGGACAGGCAACACCGGGGAGCTGTTTTTT. This codes for CATRTGNTGELFF. Based on the CDR3 plus reference TRBV19 and TRBJ2-2, the full variable domain is DGGITQSPKYLFRKEGQNVTLSCEQNLNHDAMYWYRQDPGQGLRLIYYSQIVNDFQKGDIAEGYSVSREKKESFPLTVTSAQKNPTAFYLCATRTGNTGELFFGEGSRLTVL.

For the CDR3, the DNA is TGTGCCAGCGACTCTTCTAAAGGGGGTTCGACGGATACGCAGTATTTT. Protein sequence: CASDSSKGGSTDTQYF. The chain employs TRBV25-1 and TRBJ2-3; tentative D call: TRBD1 (6 bases). Germline values: CDR1 MGHDK, CDR2 SYGVNS. V lost 8 bases to trimming and J lost 6 bases, with 24 bases between them. This CDR3 has 16 residues. Using reference TRBV25-1 and TRBJ2-3 for the parts outside the CDR3, the full variable domain is EADIYQTPRYLVIGTGKKITLECSQTMGHDKMYWYQQDPGMELHLIHYSYGVNSTEKGDLSSESTVSRIRTEHFPLTLESARPSHTSQYLCASDSSKGGSTDTQYFGPGTRLTVL.

This chain joins TRBV29-1 and TRBJ2-7; 8 bases match TRBD2. Germline V gene data show CDR1 as SQVTM and CDR2 as ANQGSEA. V lost 7 bases to trimming and J lost 4 bases; unmatched junction nucleotides: 6. CDR3 length: 12 amino acids. CDR3 loop: CSARGGPYEQYF. The CDR3 nucleotides read TGCAGCGCCCGGGGGGGGCCTTACGAGCAGTACTTC.

This clonotype came up a few times. This sequence joins TRBV7-7 and TRBJ2-2; the D is unclear. CDR3 length: 13 amino acids. Germline V CDR1 and CDR2: SSHAT, FNYEAQ (reference sequence). The V end lost 4 bases, the J end lost 8 bases, and 11 bases lay between the germline ends. The CDR3 reads CASSSTFGGELFF. In DNA form, the CDR3 reads TGTGCCAGCAGCTCGACGTTCGGGGGGGAGCTGTTTTTT. Looking up the rest from reference TRBV7-7 and TRBJ2-2 gives the full variable domain: GAGVSQSPRYKVTKRGQDVTLRCDPISSHATLYWYQQALGQGPEFLTYFNYEAQPDKSGLPSDRFSAERPEGSISTLTIQRTEQRDSAMYRCASSSTFGGELFFGEGSRLTVL.

Comment on this clonotype: A much larger clone sits a single nucleotide away, making a read error possible. The J gene is TRBJ2-1, the V gene TRBV19; D is unresolved. The CDR3 length is 16 residues. Germline CDR1 reads LNHDA; CDR2 reads SQIVND (reference sequence). With 6 bases removed from V and 4 bases from J, the gap between germline ends came to 19 bases. The CDR3 sequence: CASSHLEGPGYNEQFF. The CDR3 region has the DNA TGTGCCAGTAGCCACTTGGAAGGGCCAGGTTACAATGAGCAGTTCTTC. Using reference TRBV19 and TRBJ2-1 for the parts outside the CDR3, the full variable domain is DGGITQSPKYLFRKEGQNVTLSCEQNLNHDAMYWYRQDPGQGLRLIYYSQIVNDFQKGDIAEGYSVSREKKESFPLTVTSAQKNPTAFYLCASSHLEGPGYNEQFFGPGTRLTVL.

The chain is built from TRBV18 and TRBJ1-1; TRBD1 agrees at 8 bases. The germline gives CDR1 KGHSH, CDR2 LQKENI. CDR3 length: 16 amino acids. V trimming: 2 bases; J trimming: 0 bases; junction bases outside the gene matches: 5. DNA for the CDR3: TGTGCCAGCTCACCAGGGACAGGCCGCATGAACACTGAAGCTTTCTTT. Translation gives CASSPGTGRMNTEAFF.

Points on this clonotype: A clone one base away is much larger, so this may be a read error. The genes are TRBV7-2 and TRBJ2-1; D perhaps matches TRBD1 (6 bases). Looked up from germline, CDR1 is SGHTA and CDR2 is FQGNSA. CDR3 length: 13 residues. CDR3: CASRLLGQGEQFF. Written as DNA, the CDR3 is TGTGCCAGCCGCTTACTGGGTCAGGGGGAGCAGTTCTTC. The whole variable domain, remainder taken from reference TRBV7-2 and TRBJ2-1, is GAGVSQSPSNKVTEKGKDVELRCDPISGHTALYWYRQSLGQGLEFLIYFQGNSAPDKSGLPSDRFSAERTGGSVSTLTIQRTQQEDSAVYLCASRLLGQGEQFFGPGTRLTVL.

This clonotype was seen at least ten times. The V gene is TRBV7-3, the J gene TRBJ2-2; D gene unclear. The V and J ends lost 1 base and 7 bases respectively, with 13 bases between them. Germline CDR1 is SGHTA and CDR2 is FQGTGA. The CDR3 spans 15 residues. This CDR3 reads CASSLIGGEVGELFF. CDR3 sequence (DNA): TGTGCCAGCAGCTTAATTGGTGGCGAGGTCGGGGAGCTGTTTTTT.

Note on this clonotype: Sequence at one end of the junction differs from germline and may be a read error. This chain links TRBV18 with TRBJ2-7, with 9 bases fitting TRBD1. Looked up from germline, CDR1 is KGHSH and CDR2 is LQKENI. The CDR3 is 14 residues long. The CDR3 nucleotides are TGTGCCGGCTCACCAACCGACAGGGGGTACGAGCAGTACTTC. Its protein product is CAGSPTDRGYEQYF. Using reference TRBV18 and TRBJ2-7 for the parts outside the CDR3, the full variable domain is NAGVMQNPRHLVRRRGQEARLRCSPMKGHSHVYWYRQLPEEGLKFMVYLQKENIIDESGMPKERFSAEFPKEGPSILRIQQVVRGDSAAYFCAGSPTDRGYEQYFGPGTRLTVT.

A note on this clonotype: A much larger clone differs by one base, so this may be a read error. J is TRBJ2-7 and V is TRBV10-2, with 8 bases fitting TRBD2. Germline assignment: CDR1 WSHSY and CDR2 SAAADI. The CDR3 totals 15 residues. CDR3 amino acids: CAISALAANSYEQYF. In nucleotides, the CDR3 is TGCGCCATCAGTGCACTAGCGGCAAACTCCTACGAGCAGTACTTC.

Concerning this clonotype: This sequence may be a read error, since a much larger clone differs from it by one base. The CDR3 coding sequence is TGTGCCAGCAGCCCCCAGTTTACGGGGCAGGGCTACGAGCAGCACTTC. It yields the protein CASSPQFTGQGYEQHF. This sequence joins TRBV7-6 and TRBJ2-5; tentatively, D is TRBD1 or TRBD2 (5 bases each). Germline CDR1 and CDR2: SGHVS and FNYEAQ. This CDR3 spans 16 amino acids.

The genes are TRBV6-1 and TRBJ2-7, with 10 bases identical to TRBD2. Germline V gene data show CDR1 as MNHNS and CDR2 as SASEGT. This CDR3 spans 16 amino acids. V trimming: 5 bases; J trimming: 5 bases; junction bases outside the gene matches: 12. The CDR3 nucleotides read TGTGCCAGCAGTTCTCCCAGCGGGAGGGCTGAGAACGAGCAGTACTTC. Translated, it gives CASSSPSGRAENEQYF.

Details on this clonotype: Sequence at one end of the junction differs from germline and may be a read error. The chain carries TRBV20-1 and TRBJ2-7; 8 bases agree with TRBD1. This CDR3 is built from 14 residues. Germline V gives CDR1 DFQATT, CDR2 SNEGSKA (reference sequence). The CDR3 coding sequence is TGCAGTGCTAGAATCCCGGGGACAGGCTACGATCAGTACTTC. It encodes CSARIPGTGYDQYF.

A few counts support this clonotype. This sequence joins TRBV9 and TRBJ1-2; 7 nucleotides line up with TRBD1. Germline trimming cut 4 bases from V and 8 bases from J; bases unmatched to any gene: 5. Germline V lookup: CDR1 SGDLS, CDR2 YYNGEE. The CDR3 covers 12 residues. Here the CDR3 DNA reads TGTGCCAGCAGCACAGGGGATTGGGGCTACACCTTC. Translation gives CASSTGDWGYTF.

The V gene is TRBV6-2 or TRBV6-3, the J gene TRBJ2-1; D remains unclear. Germline V lookup: CDR1 MNHEY, CDR2 SVGEGT. Trimming removed 6 bases from V and 6 bases from J, with 9 bases in between. This CDR3 has 12 residues. In DNA, the CDR3 is TGTGCCAGCAGATCCCAGGTCAATGAGCAGTTCTTC. This sequence encodes CASRSQVNEQFF.

This clonotype was found a few times. This sequence joins TRBV5-4 and TRBJ1-2; the D gene is possibly TRBD1 (6 bases). The V end lost 2 bases, the J end lost 8 bases, and 25 bases lay between the germline ends. The CDR3 spans 17 residues. Germline CDR1 SGHNT, CDR2 YYREEE (reference sequence). For the CDR3, the DNA is TGTGCCAGCAGCTTCCACCCGGACAGTCTCCCGATGTGGGGCTACACCTTC. This encodes CASSFHPDSLPMWGYTF.

The sample holds many counts of this clonotype. The rearrangement uses TRBV19 and TRBJ2-1; 10 positions match TRBD1. J lost 6 bases, V lost 1 base, and 3 bases had no gene match. This CDR3 has 15 amino acids. CDR1 is LNHDA, CDR2 SQIVND, per germline (reference sequence). The CDR3 is CASSIGTGGRNEQFF. In DNA, the CDR3 is TGTGCCAGTAGTATAGGGACAGGGGGTCGCAATGAGCAGTTCTTC.

Concerning this clonotype itself: The junction differs from germline at one of its ends, possibly a read error. V is TRBV27 and J is TRBJ1-1; no reliable D call. The length of the CDR3 is 18 residues. CDR1 is MNHEY and CDR2 is SMNVEV in the germline V gene (reference sequence). In DNA, the CDR3 is TGTGCCATCAGTTTAACTCCATTATTTGCAGGCATCGTCGCTGAGGCTTTCTTT. Amino acids: CAISLTPLFAGIVAEAFF.

The table lists this clonotype with many counts. The chain is built from TRBV7-9 and TRBJ2-1, with 9 bases identical to TRBD2. Germline V gene sequence: CDR1 SEHNR, CDR2 FQNEAQ (reference sequence). V dropped 3 bases and J dropped 4; count of bases not matched to a gene: 4. The CDR3 has 15 amino acids. CDR3 loop: CASSFSGSRYNEQFF. The CDR3 DNA reads as TGTGCCAGCAGCTTTAGCGGGAGCAGGTACAATGAGCAGTTCTTC.

Comment on this clonotype: An end of the junction does not agree with germline; a read error may underlie this. This chain connects TRBV28 to TRBJ1-1; 9 nucleotides agree with TRBD1. The germline gives CDR1 MDHEN, CDR2 SYDVKM. The CDR3 length is 14 residues. The CDR3 is CASEGQGANTAAFF. CDR3 DNA sequence: TGTGCCAGTGAGGGACAGGGTGCAAACACTGCAGCTTTCTTT.

This clonotype was observed at least ten times. The chain recombines TRBV4-2 with TRBJ1-1, with 8 bases fitting TRBD1. V shed 3 bases and J 4 bases; nucleotides not matched to a gene: 7. CDR1 and CDR2 (germline): LGHNA, YNFKEQ. There are 15 residues in the CDR3. In nucleotides, the CDR3 is TGTGCCAGCAGCCAGGATCGGACAGGGACCACTGAAGCTTTCTTT. Protein sequence: CASSQDRTGTTEAFF.

As to this clonotype: A clone one base away is much larger, so this may be a read error. The chain links TRBV7-2 to TRBJ2-7, with 7 positions matching TRBD1. The V gene's germline CDR1 is SGHTA and CDR2 FQGNSA. The CDR3 is 15 amino acids. The DNA for the CDR3 is TGTGCCAGCAGCTTAAGAGGTAACAGGGGTGCCGAGAAGTACTTC. Protein: CASSLRGNRGAEKYF.

There are a few counts of this clonotype. Just one base apart from a much larger clone, this may be a read error. The V gene is TRBV28, the J gene TRBJ2-4, with D perhaps TRBD1 or TRBD2 (7 bases each). V was shortened by 6 bases and J by 0 bases, with 15 bases between the two germline ends. This CDR3 has 16 residues. Germline V gene data show CDR1 as MDHEN and CDR2 as SYDVKM. The CDR3 region has the DNA TGTGCCAGCAGGCAGGCAGGGGGGGAAGCCAAAAACATTCAGTACTTC. It is translated as CASRQAGGEAKNIQYF.

V is TRBV7-9 and J is TRBJ2-5; 14 positions match TRBD2. The length of the CDR3 is 17 residues. V dropped 1 base and J dropped 0; count of bases not matched to a gene: 1. The germline V gene encodes CDR1 SEHNR and CDR2 FQNEAQ (reference sequence). CDR3: CASSLGLAGGNQETQYF. DNA of the CDR3: TGTGCCAGCAGCTTAGGACTAGCGGGAGGGAACCAAGAGACCCAGTACTTC. The full variable domain, completed using reference TRBV7-9 and TRBJ2-5, is DTGVSQNPRHKITKRGQNVTFRCDPISEHNRLYWYRQTLGQGPEFLTYFQNEAQLEKSRLLSDRFSAERPKGSFSTLEIQRTEQGDSAMYLCASSLGLAGGNQETQYFGPGTRLLVL.

Notes on this clonotype: A much larger clonotype is one base distant, so this may be a read error. The rearrangement uses TRBV3-1 and TRBJ2-6; D is possibly TRBD1 (6 bases). Germline V gene sequence: CDR1 LGHDT, CDR2 YNNKEL (reference sequence). There are 15 residues in the CDR3. The CDR3 protein is CASRQAGAGANVLTF. In DNA, the CDR3 is TGTGCCAGCAGGCAAGCAGGGGCTGGGGCCAACGTCCTGACTTTC.

The sample holds many counts of this clonotype. The J gene is TRBJ2-7, the V gene TRBV27, with a possible D match to TRBD2 (5 bases). V was cut by 6 bases and J by 0 bases, with 9 bases left in between. Germline values: CDR1 MNHEY, CDR2 SMNVEV (reference sequence). The CDR3 loop spans 13 amino acids. This CDR3 reads CASSSDYSYEQYF. The CDR3 DNA is TGTGCCAGCAGCTCCGACTACTCCTACGAGCAGTACTTC.

To note about this clonotype: This sequence may be a read error, since a much larger clone differs from it by one base. The chain has TRBV29-1 and TRBJ2-7; maybe TRBD1 (6 bases). Germline V gene data show CDR1 as SQVTM and CDR2 as ANQGSEA. V lost 7 bases to trimming and J lost 6 bases, with 16 bases between them. This CDR3 has 12 residues. The CDR3 sequence: CSGAGEGPEQYF. The CDR3 DNA is TGCAGCGGAGCAGGGGAAGGTCCCGAGCAGTACTTC.